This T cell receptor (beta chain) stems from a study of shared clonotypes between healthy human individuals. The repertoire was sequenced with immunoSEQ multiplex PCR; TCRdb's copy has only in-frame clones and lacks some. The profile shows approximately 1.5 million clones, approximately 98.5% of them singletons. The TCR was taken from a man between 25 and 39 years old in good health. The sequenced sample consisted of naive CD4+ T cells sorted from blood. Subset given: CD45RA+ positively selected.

The CDR3 spells CASSFTSASTDTQYF. Written as DNA, the CDR3 is TGTGCCAGCAGTTTCACTAGCGCGAGCACAGATACGCAGTATTTT. This rearrangement joins TRBV28 to TRBJ2-3; 7 bases are a match to TRBD2. CDR3 length: 15 amino acids. Germline CDR1 reads MDHEN; CDR2 reads SYDVKM. Unmatched junction bases numbered 3, after V lost 3 bases and J lost 0 bases.